This T cell receptor beta chain was sequenced for a study of radiation and T cells in renal cell carcinoma. On the study more broadly: Nephrectomy followed 15 Gy stereotactic body radiation by 4 weeks.

Per germline, CDR1 MDHEN and CDR2 SYDVKM. J gave up 8 bases and V 8 bases, and 19 bases lay outside the gene matches. The CDR3 length is 16 residues. This clone occurred a few times. What it recognizes is unknown. The data were produced by immunoSEQ multiplex PCR, yet TCRdb's version contains in-frame clones alone and is incomplete. Of around 140,000 clones in the sample, approximately 82% are singletons; the top ten hold roughly 25%. Study-level points and caveats: Baseline intratumoral clonotype presence is unknown without pretreatment biopsies. From baseline, blood top tumor clonotypes peaked at 2 weeks post-radiation.

The time point: baseline pretreatment blood. Treatment specified: 15 Gy SBRT to primary tumor, nephrectomy 4 weeks later. The tumor was a clear cell renal cell carcinoma. The TCR sequence derives from a woman aged 45-65 years with renal cell carcinoma. This sequence joins TRBV28 and TRBJ1-2; 8 positions match TRBD1. Here the sequenced sample was blood, taken from a patient whose treatment included radiotherapy and nephrectomy. CDR3 bases: TGTGCCAGCGTTATCCTCTTGCAGGGGGCAGGGGAAGGCTACACCTTC. This encodes CASVILLQGAGEGYTF.